This T cell receptor beta chain was obtained from a study of T cell repertoires in cytomegalovirus infection. The wider study: From public TCR beta signatures came an indication of both CMV infection and matching HLA type. Study conclusions and caveats: Cumulated frequencies of public TCR beta families served to identify carriers of CMV plus the relevant HLA.

Of note for this clonotype: Its antigen is not known.

MiXCR was run by TCRdb on the reads, yielding one entry per CDR3 protein. The data show some 170,000 distinct CDR3 sequences, roughly 15% seen once. Specimen: CD8+ T cells from PBMCs. This TCR came from a human donor in good health (CMV status not recorded). Some clones in this sample may be carry-over from other donors' samples.

In DNA form, the CDR3 reads TGTGCCAGCAGCTTAGCCAGGGGGTGGACGGGCAATGAGCAGTTCTTC. The encoded protein is CASSLARGWTGNEQFF. The chain is built from TRBV7-8 and TRBJ2-1, with 7 bases fitting TRBD1. This CDR3 has 16 residues. Germline lookup yields CDR1 SGHVS and CDR2 FQNEAQ. The trim removed 0 bases at V and 6 bases at J, leaving 8 bases unmatched.